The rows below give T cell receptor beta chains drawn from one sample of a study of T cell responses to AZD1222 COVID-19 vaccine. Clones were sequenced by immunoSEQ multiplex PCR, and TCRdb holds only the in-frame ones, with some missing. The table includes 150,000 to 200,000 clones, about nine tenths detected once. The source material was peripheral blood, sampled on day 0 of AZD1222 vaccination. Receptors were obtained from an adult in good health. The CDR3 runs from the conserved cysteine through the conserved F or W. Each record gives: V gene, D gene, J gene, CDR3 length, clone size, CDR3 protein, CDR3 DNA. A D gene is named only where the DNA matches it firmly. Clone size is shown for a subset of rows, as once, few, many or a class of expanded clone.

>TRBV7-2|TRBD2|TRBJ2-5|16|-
CASSYSRGGYQETQYF
TGTGCCAGCAGCTACTCCCGGGGGGGGTACCAAGAGACCCAGTACTTC
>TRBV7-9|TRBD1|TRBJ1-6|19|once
CASSQSARDGTEFNSPLHF
TGTGCCAGCAGCCAATCGGCTCGCGACGGGACAGAATTTAATTCACCCCTCCACTTT
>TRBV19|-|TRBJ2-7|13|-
CASMGGDSVRQYF
TGTGCCAGTATGGGGGGGGACAGCGTTCGGCAGTACTTC
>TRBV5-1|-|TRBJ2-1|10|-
CASRTTDWFF
TGCGCCAGTCGGACCACGGATTGGTTCTTC
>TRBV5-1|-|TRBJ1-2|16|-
CASSLGPEALYYGYTF
TGCGCCAGCAGCTTGGGTCCAGAAGCCTTATACTATGGCTACACCTTC
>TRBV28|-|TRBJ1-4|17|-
CASRNLRTRLLNEKLFF
TGTGCCAGCCGCAACCTACGGACGAGACTTTTAAATGAAAAACTGTTTTTT
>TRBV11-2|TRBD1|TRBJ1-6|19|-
CASSRWDRDVNGSDSPLHF
TGTGCCAGCAGCCGATGGGACAGGGATGTCAATGGGTCGGATTCACCCCTCCACTTT
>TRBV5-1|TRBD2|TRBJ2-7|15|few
CASSSLTSGRMAQYF
TGCGCCAGCAGCTCGTTGACTAGCGGGAGAATGGCCCAGTACTTC
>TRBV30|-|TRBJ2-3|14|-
CAWSNRARVDTQYF
TGTGCCTGGAGTAACAGGGCCCGGGTTGATACGCAGTATTTT
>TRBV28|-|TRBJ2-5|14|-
CASSVSRGGETQYF
TGTGCCAGCAGTGTCAGTAGGGGCGGAGAGACCCAGTACTTC
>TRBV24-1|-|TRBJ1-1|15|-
CATSDSAGPNTEAFF
TGTGCCACCAGTGATTCGGCAGGTCCGAACACTGAAGCTTTCTTT
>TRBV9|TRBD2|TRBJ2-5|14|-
CASSVSGRQETQYF
TGTGCCAGCAGCGTCAGCGGGAGACAAGAGACCCAGTACTTC